The 17 T cell receptor beta chains below all came from one sample that was sequenced in a study of blood T cells in healthy people across ages. With a J-beta primer mix and a sample-barcoded 5' primer, a second PCR ran about 7 to 12 cycles. TCRdb reanalysed the 5' RACE reads using MiXCR and keeps one entry per CDR3 protein. This sample has about 830,000 distinct CDR3 sequences, with 60% to 80% found just once. Sequencing was carried out using blood. These receptors all come from a man younger than 45 in good health.

The rearrangement uses TRBV20-1 and TRBJ2-7, with 8 positions matching TRBD1. The CDR3 length is 13 residues. The trim removed 3 bases at V and 3 bases at J, leaving 4 bases unmatched. Germline assignment: CDR1 DFQATT and CDR2 SNEGSKA (reference sequence). CDR3: CSARPTGVYEQYF. CDR3 in DNA: TGCAGTGCTAGGCCGACAGGGGTCTACGAGCAGTACTTC.

The chain combines TRBV28 with TRBJ2-6, with D possibly called TRBD1 or TRBD2 (5 bases each). The CDR3 sequence is 18 residues long. Germline-derived CDR1 and CDR2 are MDHEN and SYDVKM. V gave up 3 bases and J gave up 0 bases, with 15 bases separating them. CDR3: CASSFLLGDASGANVLTF. CDR3 nucleotide sequence: TGTGCCAGCAGTTTCCTCCTGGGGGATGCCTCTGGGGCCAACGTCCTGACTTTC.

The V and J genes are TRBV4-2 and TRBJ2-7; D is perhaps TRBD2 (5 bases). The CDR3 has 12 amino acids. V was clipped by 4 bases and J by 5 bases, with 9 bases between them. Per the germline V gene, CDR1 is LGHNA and CDR2 is YNFKEQ. CDR3 DNA sequence: TGTGCCAGCAGCCCGACGGGAAACGAGCAGTACTTC. Translating gives CASSPTGNEQYF.

This clonotype was detected only a few times. The chain is built from TRBV5-6 and TRBJ2-7; TRBD2 might be the D (6 bases). The CDR3 consists of 15 residues. Germline CDR1 is SGHDT and CDR2 is YYEEEE. V dropped 2 bases and J dropped 5 bases, with 17 bases sitting between them. The CDR3 region has the DNA TGTGCCAGCAGCTTCCGGGGAGGCGGGTCCGACGAGCAGTACTTC. It encodes CASSFRGGGSDEQYF.

The chain carries TRBV9 and TRBJ2-5; 10 bases line up with TRBD2. Germline CDR1 reads SGDLS; CDR2 reads YYNGEE. V trimming: 3 bases; J trimming: 5 bases; junction bases outside the gene matches: 10. This CDR3 region has 16 residues. The CDR3 protein is CASSAQPGLARETQYF. The DNA of the CDR3 is TGTGCCAGCAGCGCCCAACCGGGACTAGCGCGGGAGACCCAGTACTTC. The complete variable domain, with remaining parts taken from reference TRBV9 and TRBJ2-5, reads DSGVTQTPKHLITATGQRVTLRCSPRSGDLSVYWYQQSLDQGLQFLIQYYNGEERAKGNILERFSAQQFPDLHSELNLSSLELGDSALYFCASSAQPGLARETQYFGPGTRLLVL.

V is TRBV27 and J is TRBJ2-7; D is uncertain. This CDR3 is 15 amino acids long. Trimming pared 0 bases from V and 1 base from J, leaving 10 bases between. CDR1 is MNHEY, CDR2 SMNVEV, per germline (reference sequence). CDR3 coding DNA: TGTGCCAGCAGTTTATCACGCCTGGAATCCTACGAGCAGTACTTC. Protein product: CASSLSRLESYEQYF.

This chain joins TRBV12-3 or TRBV12-4 and TRBJ1-5; D is ambiguous. With 6 bases removed from V and 10 bases from J, the gap between germline ends came to 13 bases. This CDR3 is 12 amino acids long. The CDR3 here is CASSPGSFPQHF. The CDR3 DNA is TGTGCCAGCAGCCCTGGGTCTTTCCCCCAGCATTTT.

In nucleotides, the CDR3 is TGTGCCATCAGTGAAACGGCAGGGGGCGAAGAGACCCAGTACTTC. Encoded protein: CAISETAGGEETQYF. V gene TRBV10-3 combines with J gene TRBJ2-5, with TRBD1 identical over 8 bases. After removal of 3 bases from V and 3 bases from J, the junction contained 6 bases not matched to a gene. The CDR3 has 15 residues. In germline, CDR1 is ENHRY, CDR2 SYGVKD.

This clonotype was seen many times. The chain has TRBV29-1 and TRBJ2-3, with no clear D. The CDR3 consists of 12 residues. CDR1 and CDR2 from the germline V gene are SQVTM and ANQGSEA. Trimming took off 0 bases at V and 11 bases at J, with 12 bases between the two ends. The CDR3 protein is CSVEEPGLGQYF. Here the CDR3 DNA reads TGCAGCGTTGAAGAACCCGGGTTGGGGCAGTATTTT.

CDR3 sequence (DNA): TGTGCCAGCAGTGAGAAAGGGCCGGTCGACTATGGCTACACCTTC. It specifies CASSEKGPVDYGYTF. J is TRBJ1-2 and V is TRBV6-1; D gene uncertain. Germline V gene sequence: CDR1 MNHNS, CDR2 SASEGT. CDR3 length: 15 amino acids. Between the trimmed V and J ends, which lost 3 bases and 3 bases, there was a span of 14 bases.

This chain uses TRBV6-2 or TRBV6-3 with TRBJ1-1; D gene unclear. The V gene lost 3 bases and the J gene lost 0 bases, with 8 bases spanning the gap. Germline CDR1 is MNHEY and CDR2 is SVGEGT. This CDR3 is built from 14 residues. CDR3 in amino acids: CASSYLVMNTEAFF. DNA of the CDR3: TGTGCCAGCAGTTATTTGGTTATGAACACTGAAGCTTTCTTT.

This clonotype came up once. This chain links TRBV27 with TRBJ2-1, with 9 bases matching TRBD1. Looked up from germline, CDR1 is MNHEY and CDR2 is SMNVEV (reference sequence). J gave up 0 bases and V 2 bases, and 8 bases lay outside the gene matches. The CDR3 runs 18 residues. This CDR3 reads CASSLGTGYAVSYNEQFF. The DNA of the CDR3 is TGTGCCAGCAGTTTAGGGACAGGGTATGCGGTCTCCTACAATGAGCAGTTCTTC.

This chain uses TRBV20-1 with TRBJ2-5, with a possible D match to TRBD2 (5 bases). V lost 6 bases and J 5 bases, leaving 16 bases between the germline ends. Germline V gene data show CDR1 as DFQATT and CDR2 as SNEGSKA (reference sequence). This CDR3 region has 13 residues. CDR3 sequence (DNA): TGCAGTGCGAGGGTGAGGGCCGGGGAGACCCAGTACTTC. This sequence encodes CSARVRAGETQYF.

The genes are TRBV11-2 and TRBJ2-3, with TRBD2 identical over 9 bases. Germline CDR1 reads SGHAT; CDR2 reads FQNNGV. Trimming took 1 base from V and 3 from J; bases not matched to a gene: 11. This CDR3 is built from 18 residues. CDR3 bases: TGTGCCAGCAGCTTAGCCCTGGGGGGCGGGGGGGAGACAGATACGCAGTATTTT. It specifies CASSLALGGGGETDTQYF.

The J gene is TRBJ2-7, the V gene TRBV4-3, with a tentative D call TRBD2 (6 bases). The germline CDR1 and CDR2 sequences are LGHNA and YSLEER. Trimming removed 0 bases at V and 4 bases at J, with 10 bases between. The CDR3 runs to 14 residues. The CDR3: CASSQDEGRYEQYF. The CDR3 bases are TGCGCCAGCAGCCAAGATGAAGGGAGGTACGAGCAGTACTTC.

J is TRBJ2-5 and V is TRBV5-6, with D perhaps matching TRBD1 (7 bases). The DNA end is more similar to TRBJ2-7, so the J call may be wrong. Germline V gives CDR1 SGHDT, CDR2 YYEEEE. The CDR3 has 18 amino acids. The CDR3 DNA follows: TGTGCCAGCAGCTCCTACGACAGGGACTTTACTTTGACCTACGAGCAGTACTTC. This sequence encodes CASSSYDRDFTLTYEQYF.

The J gene is TRBJ2-1, the V gene TRBV7-3, with 10 bases fitting TRBD2. J was trimmed by 1 base and V by 5 bases; bases with no gene match: 11. The CDR3 loop spans 18 amino acids. Germline V lookup: CDR1 SGHTA, CDR2 FQGTGA. The CDR3 region is CASSAAGTSATSYNEQFF. CDR3 DNA sequence: TGTGCCAGCAGCGCCGCCGGGACTAGCGCAACTTCCTACAATGAGCAGTTCTTC.